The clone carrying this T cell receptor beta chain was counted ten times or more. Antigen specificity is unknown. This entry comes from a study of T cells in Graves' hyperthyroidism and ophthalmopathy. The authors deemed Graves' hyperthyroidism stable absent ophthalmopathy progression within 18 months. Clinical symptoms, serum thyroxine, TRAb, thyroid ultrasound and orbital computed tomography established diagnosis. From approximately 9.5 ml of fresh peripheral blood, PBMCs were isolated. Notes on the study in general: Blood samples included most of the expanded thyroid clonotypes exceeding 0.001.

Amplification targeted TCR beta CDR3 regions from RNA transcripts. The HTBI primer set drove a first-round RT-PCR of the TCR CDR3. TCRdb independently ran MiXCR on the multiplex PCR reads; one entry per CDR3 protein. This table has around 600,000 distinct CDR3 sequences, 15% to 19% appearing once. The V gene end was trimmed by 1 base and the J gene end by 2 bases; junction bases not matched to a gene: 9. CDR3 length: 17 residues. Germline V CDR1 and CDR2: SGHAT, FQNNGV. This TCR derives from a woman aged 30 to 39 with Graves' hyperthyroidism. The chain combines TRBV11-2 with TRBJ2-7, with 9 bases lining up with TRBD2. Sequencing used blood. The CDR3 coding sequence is TGTGCCAGCAGCTTAGCTAGCGGGAAGAGAGTCACCTACGAGCAGTACTTC. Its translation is CASSLASGKRVTYEQYF.